Following are 20 T cell receptor beta chains from one sample sequenced in a study of blood T cell repertoires in COVID-19. TCRdb's copy holds only in-frame clones and misses some; the assay was immunoSEQ multiplex PCR. Of some 210,000 clones detected, around 90% appear once; the ten largest clones hold around 6.5%. The specimen was peripheral blood. Receptors were obtained from a man between 60 and 75 years old who had recovered from COVID-19.

The chain couples TRBV5-1 to TRBJ2-7; TRBD2 matches at 12 bases. Germline V gene lookup returns CDR1 SGHRS and CDR2 YFSETQ. Unmatched junction bases numbered 6, after V lost 6 bases and J lost 2 bases. This CDR3 has 15 amino acids. CDR3 sequence reads: CASNPLAGGTYEQYF. CDR3 nucleotide sequence: TGCGCCAGCAATCCACTAGCGGGGGGAACCTACGAGCAGTACTTC.

The rearrangement links TRBV28 to TRBJ2-3; TRBD2 matches at 13 bases. The germline CDR1 and CDR2 sequences are MDHEN and SYDVKM. After removal of 6 bases from V and 5 bases from J, the junction contained 5 bases not matched to a gene. The CDR3 totals 15 residues. For the CDR3, the DNA is TGTGCCAGCAGCTTACTAGCGGGAGGGGGAGATACGCAGTATTTT. The encoded protein is CASSLLAGGGDTQYF.

V and J are TRBV7-2 and TRBJ2-7; 8 positions agree with TRBD1. The CDR3 covers 15 residues. With 5 bases clipped from V and 0 bases from J, the junction kept 6 bases outside the gene matches. CDR1 and CDR2 from the germline V gene are SGHTA and FQGNSA. Here the CDR3 DNA reads TGTGCCAGCAGCCCAGGGACAGGTTTCTCCTACGAGCAGTACTTC. It specifies CASSPGTGFSYEQYF.

V gene TRBV2 combines with J gene TRBJ2-5; D is unclear. Trimming left V 4 bases short and J 5 bases short, with 8 bases between. There are 12 residues in the CDR3. The V gene's germline CDR1 is SNHLY and CDR2 FYNNEI. CDR3 sequence reads: CASSVSGETQYF. For the CDR3, the DNA is TGTGCCAGCAGTGTGTCCGGTGAGACCCAGTACTTC.

The CDR3 reads CASISQGSSYEQYF. The DNA of the CDR3 is TGTGCCAGCATATCGCAGGGAAGCTCCTACGAGCAGTACTTC. This chain joins TRBV2 and TRBJ2-7, with a tentative D call TRBD1 (5 bases). The CDR3 contains 14 residues. Deletions cut 7 bases from V and 0 bases from J, with 13 bases between. Germline CDR1 is SNHLY and CDR2 is FYNNEI.

The chain links TRBV28 to TRBJ2-1, with TRBD1 matching over 8 bases. The CDR3 runs 17 residues. The trim removed 5 bases at V and 3 bases at J, leaving 12 bases unmatched. CDR1 and CDR2 (germline): MDHEN, SYDVKM. The CDR3 DNA sequence: TGTGCCAGCAGTACACCAGTTTCAGGGGGCCTCTACAATGAGCAGTTCTTC. It translates to CASSTPVSGGLYNEQFF.

The V call is TRBV19, the J call TRBJ1-2, with D tentatively TRBD1 (6 bases). The CDR3 extends over 14 amino acids. Germline V CDR1 and CDR2: LNHDA, SQIVND (reference sequence). The V gene lost 5 bases and the J gene lost 6 bases, with 16 bases spanning the gap. CDR3 amino acids: CASSFSGVSNGYTF. The CDR3 region has the DNA TGTGCCAGTAGTTTCTCAGGGGTCTCGAATGGCTACACCTTC.

The V gene is TRBV19, the J gene TRBJ2-1; no clear D gene. This CDR3 contains 16 residues. The V and J ends lost 3 bases and 0 bases respectively, with 12 bases between them. The germline V gene encodes CDR1 LNHDA and CDR2 SQIVND (reference sequence). CDR3 protein: CASSISWSSSYNEQFF. The CDR3 DNA is TGTGCCAGTAGTATCTCGTGGAGTAGCTCCTACAATGAGCAGTTCTTC.

The sample holds a few counts of this clone. This rearrangement joins TRBV4-1 to TRBJ2-2, with 8 bases matching TRBD2. Germline V lookup: CDR1 MGHRA, CDR2 YSYEKL. Trimming removed 5 bases from V and 0 bases from J; junction bases left unmatched: 5. The CDR3 extends over 16 amino acids. The CDR3 spells CASSAPGGSNTGELFF. For the CDR3, the DNA is TGCGCCAGCAGCGCCCCGGGGGGGTCGAACACCGGGGAGCTGTTTTTT.

CDR3 in DNA: TGTGCCAGTAGTCCCCCCAGGAGCCAGGGGGAGCAGTACTTC. Its protein is CASSPPRSQGEQYF. The rearrangement links TRBV19 to TRBJ2-7; TRBD1 might be the D (6 bases). V lost 5 bases and J 7 bases, leaving 18 bases between the germline ends. Per germline, CDR1 LNHDA and CDR2 SQIVND (reference sequence). The CDR3 consists of 14 residues.

This rearrangement joins TRBV28 to TRBJ1-2, with 9 bases lining up with TRBD1. The V gene end was trimmed by 8 bases and the J gene end by 2 bases; junction bases not matched to a gene: 6. Germline CDR1 and CDR2: MDHEN and SYDVKM. This CDR3 has 14 amino acids. CDR3 coding DNA: TGTGCCAGCCGGGGAACAGGGGGCAACTATGGCTACACCTTC. This encodes CASRGTGGNYGYTF.

This sequence joins TRBV5-6 and TRBJ1-3; the D gene is possibly TRBD1 (6 bases). The CDR3 extends over 17 amino acids. Deletions cut 2 bases from V and 0 bases from J, with 15 bases between. Per germline, CDR1 SGHDT and CDR2 YYEEEE. The CDR3 spells CASSLGQTRASGNTIYF. As DNA, the CDR3 is TGTGCCAGCAGCTTAGGACAGACCAGGGCCTCTGGAAACACCATATATTTT.

This rearrangement joins TRBV5-8 to TRBJ1-2; D is possibly TRBD1 (5 bases). The germline CDR1 and CDR2 sequences are SGHTS and YDEGEE. Trimming took off 3 bases at V and 3 bases at J, with 12 bases between the two ends. The CDR3 consists of 14 residues. The CDR3 sequence: CASSWTPGDYGYTF. Written as DNA, the CDR3 is TGTGCCAGCAGCTGGACACCGGGTGACTATGGCTACACCTTC.

The sample holds one count of this clone. The V gene is TRBV5-1, the J gene TRBJ2-5, with D possibly matching TRBD2 (6 bases). CDR3 length: 13 amino acids. CDR1 and CDR2 from the germline V gene are SGHRS and YFSETQ. The germline V and J ends were trimmed by 2 bases and 5 bases, with 10 bases remaining between them. CDR3 nucleotides: TGCGCCAGCAGCTTCGTACGGGGGGAGACCCAGTACTTC. Encoded protein: CASSFVRGETQYF.

J is TRBJ2-7 and V is TRBV4-3, with unresolved D. CDR3 length equals 13 residues. Trimming removed 0 bases from V and 3 bases from J, with 6 bases in between. Germline CDR1 LGHNA, CDR2 YSLEER. The CDR3 DNA sequence: TGCGCCAGCAGCCAAGAGAGGTTCTACGAGCAGTACTTC. The encoded protein is CASSQERFYEQYF.

The rearrangement links TRBV12-3 or TRBV12-4 to TRBJ2-7; D might be TRBD1 (5 bases). The CDR3 contains 13 residues. Trimming took off 4 bases at V and 2 bases at J, with 9 bases between the two ends. CDR3 in amino acids: CASSSGITYEQYF. The CDR3 nucleotides read TGTGCCAGCAGTTCAGGGATCACCTACGAGCAGTACTTC.

The chain employs TRBV5-1 and TRBJ1-4, with unresolved D. The germline V and J ends were trimmed by 2 bases and 8 bases, with 16 bases remaining between them. This CDR3 spans 15 amino acids. Germline V gene sequence: CDR1 SGHRS, CDR2 YFSETQ. Written as DNA, the CDR3 is TGCGCCAGCAGCTTCGGAGGGAATGAAAGAGAAAAACTGTTTTTT. The encoded protein is CASSFGGNEREKLFF.

The chain uses TRBV19 and TRBJ1-5; 9 nucleotides agree with TRBD1. This CDR3 has 16 amino acids. The ends lost 3 bases at V and 9 bases at J; junction bases unmatched: 12. The germline gives CDR1 LNHDA, CDR2 SQIVND (reference sequence). The CDR3 DNA reads TGTGCCAGTAGTATGGCCCAGACAGGGGGGTCAGGGCCCCAGCATTTT. It codes for CASSMAQTGGSGPQHF.

V is TRBV5-4 and J is TRBJ2-7, with 9 positions matching TRBD1. V trimming: 4 bases; J trimming: 6 bases; junction bases outside the gene matches: 11. There are 15 residues in the CDR3. From germline, CDR1 is SGHNT and CDR2 YYREEE (reference sequence). CDR3 sequence (DNA): TGTGCCAGCAGCCGGTCGGGACAGGGTGACCGCGAGCAGTACTTC. This sequence encodes CASSRSGQGDREQYF.

The rearrangement joins TRBV11-3 to TRBJ2-7, with 7 positions matching TRBD1. The ends lost 9 bases at V and 5 bases at J; junction bases unmatched: 13. Germline V lookup: CDR1 SGHNT, CDR2 YENEEA. The CDR3 runs to 14 residues. The CDR3 bases are TGTGCCAGAAAGGACGGGACAGAGTGCGACGAGCAGTACTTC. It is translated as CARKDGTECDEQYF.